This TCR beta chain is drawn from a study of cytomegalovirus exposure and HLA in healthy donors. Concerning this clone: Its antigen is currently unknown.

Both 60 Vbeta primers and 13 Jbeta primers went into the PCR. The assay was immunoSEQ multiplex PCR, and TCRdb's table has in-frame clones only and misses some. The sample lists some 160,000 clones; 75% to 80% were seen once. V gave up 7 bases and J gave up 2 bases, with 11 bases separating them. Germline values: CDR1 MNHNS, CDR2 SASEGT. CDR3 size: 13 residues. Study-wide points: The study labeled 150 to 200 TCR beta chains cytomegalovirus-associated.

The TCR comes from a woman aged 40 to 50 in good health and CMV-seronegative. Material for sequencing was PBMCs. The J gene is TRBJ2-5, the V gene TRBV6-1, with a possible D match to TRBD2 (5 bases). The CDR3 protein is CASTVRGQETQYF. The DNA for the CDR3 is TGTGCCAGCACGGTCCGCGGGCAAGAGACCCAGTACTTC.